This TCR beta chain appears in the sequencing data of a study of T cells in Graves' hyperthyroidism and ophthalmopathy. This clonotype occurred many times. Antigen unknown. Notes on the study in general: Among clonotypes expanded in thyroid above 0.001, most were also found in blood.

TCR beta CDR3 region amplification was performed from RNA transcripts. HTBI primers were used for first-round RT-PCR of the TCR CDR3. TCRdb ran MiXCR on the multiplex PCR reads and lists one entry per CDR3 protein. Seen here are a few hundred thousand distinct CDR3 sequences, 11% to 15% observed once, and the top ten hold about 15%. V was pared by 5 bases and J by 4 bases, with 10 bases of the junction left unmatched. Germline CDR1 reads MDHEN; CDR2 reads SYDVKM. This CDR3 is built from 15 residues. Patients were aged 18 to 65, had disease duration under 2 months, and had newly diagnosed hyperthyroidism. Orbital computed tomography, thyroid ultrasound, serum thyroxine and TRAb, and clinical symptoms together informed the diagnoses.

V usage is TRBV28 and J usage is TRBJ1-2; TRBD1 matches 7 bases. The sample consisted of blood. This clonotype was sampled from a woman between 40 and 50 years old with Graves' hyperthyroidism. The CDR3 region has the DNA TGTGCCAGCAGTCTACGGGGACAGCTTATCTATGGCTACACCTTC. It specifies CASSLRGQLIYGYTF.